The TCR beta chain described here comes from a study of beta chain features in type 1 diabetes. General study findings and limits: Type 1 diabetes patients had TCRB CDR3s that were shorter (moderately but significantly so) in all four CD4+ subsets.

The CDR3 is 15 residues long. Between the trimmed V and J ends, which lost 2 bases and 1 base, there was a span of 11 bases. CDR1 WNHNN and CDR2 SYGVQD come from the germline V gene (reference sequence). In the case of this clone: Its antigen is unidentified.

The entirety of the isolated RNA underwent reverse transcription, so expressed TCRB transcripts were sequenced. Measured with immunoSEQ multiplex PCR; TCRdb has only the in-frame clones, and not every one. The profile shows about 640,000 clones, 9.5% to 15% of them singletons. This receptor was taken from a young man with type 1 diabetes. Sequencing was done on a sample of naive CD4+ T cells from blood. The gene calls are TRBV10-1 and TRBJ2-5; tentative D call: TRBD1 (5 bases). The DNA for the CDR3 is TGCGCCAGCAGTGAGGGGGCCCCCCTCCAAGAGACCCAGTACTTC. Encoded protein: CASSEGAPLQETQYF.